This T cell receptor beta chain was documented in a study of T-cell memory formation after mild COVID-19 (dated by TCRdb to the early 2020s). Turning to the overall study: Most TCR sequence clusters were specific to one of the two donors. In two donors, T-cell clones that expanded and contracted after mild COVID-19 were followed by sequencing TCRalpha and TCRbeta repertoires longitudinally. The cohort comprised two young, previously healthy adult volunteers, one female and one male.

The V and J ends are trimmed by 4 bases and 1 base, leaving 13 bases between them. The germline V gene supplies CDR1 MGHRA and CDR2 YSYEKL. From the cysteine through the phenylalanine, the CDR3 covers 15 amino acids. The retained sequence is limited to the CDR3, 45 bases, with the frame set at the first base. PBMCs were isolated by Ficoll-Paque density gradient centrifugation. Summary of the overall study and its limitations: Balanced CD4/CD8 phenotypes were observed for clones contracting from day 15 to 85, whereas a bias towards CD4+ was observed for a second wave of clones expanding from day 15 to 37. Contracting CD4+ clones appeared mostly in the CM and EM memory subsets, whereas CD8+ clones were enriched in EMRA. The study included only a couple of mild cases, and larger cohorts that include severe cases with pre-infection samples were judged to be necessary. Some responding clones were found in pre-infection memory, which suggests that pre-existing cross-reactive memory T cells took part in the SARS-CoV-2 response. The second-wave clones that peaked on day 37 were not confirmed to be SARS-CoV-2 specific.

Instrument used: Illumina NovaSeq 6000. Using 5'RACE with constant-segment primers, TCRalpha and TCRbeta cDNA libraries were constructed, with sample barcodes and unique molecular identifiers added in the process. Trizol reagent was used to extract RNA from every sample. The libraries were amplified in two PCR steps, and the second step added a second sample barcode and Illumina TruSeq adapters. Libraries were sequenced on an Illumina NovaSeq with 2 x 150 bp paired-end reads. The study's processing was this. Reads were demultiplexed and collapsed into UMI-guided consensus sequences with migec v1.2.7. Using mixcr v2.1.11, the UMI consensuses were aligned to TRA and TRB V and J templates and assembled into clonotypes. Clonotypes were classified as expanded or contracted when called significant by both edgeR and NoisET, with noise models trained on biological replicates. For edgeR calls, the cutoffs were a false discovery rate-adjusted p below 0.01 and a log2 fold-change threshold of 1. As an exploratory analysis of dynamics, max-normalized trajectories of the 1000 most abundant clonotypes were examined by PCA with hierarchical clustering. Separately sequenced CD4+ and CD8+ repertoires were used to assign the CD4 or CD8 phenotype of responding clones. Through fastp at Q25 and MiXCR, TCRdb rebuilt clones from the public reads, retaining in-frame beta chains. Each CDR3 protein gets just one entry, which takes the most common genes and DNA from the rows behind it. The V and J calls were not made by the authors but by TCRdb's processing. Within this sample are a few hundred thousand distinct CDR3 sequences, with under 25% of them counted one time only. Roughly an eighth of the sample lies in the top ten.

This clonotype was seen a handful of times. It has no known antigen specificity. Per-base qualities were not stored, and no clone one base away is much larger. The rearranged chain carries TRBV4-1 and TRBJ2-5; 6 matching bases give a weak D call of TRBD2. The source is an adult woman who had mild COVID-19 (a few samples of this study predate the infection). The sample titles of this study are shuffled in the database, so cell type and time point are left out; the donor was told from shared clones. Sequencing was done on a sample of PBMCs or a T cell subset sorted from them (not recorded which). Read as DNA, the sequence is TGCGCCAGCAGCCGAAGAAGCGGGTTCCAAGAGACCCAGTACTTC. Its protein is CASSRRSGFQETQYF.